The 23 T cell receptor beta chains reported below all come from one sample, sequenced in a study of blood T cell repertoires in COVID-19. The data were produced by immunoSEQ multiplex PCR, yet TCRdb's version contains in-frame clones alone and is incomplete. The sample contains 450,000 or so clones, roughly 90% of which appear only once. The sequenced sample was peripheral blood. The receptors here all came from a man younger than 30 with COVID-19, enrolled during active disease.

V and J are TRBV28 and TRBJ2-3; maybe TRBD2 (5 bases). V lost 7 bases and J 0 bases, leaving 8 bases between the germline ends. This CDR3 contains 13 residues. Germline V gene data show CDR1 as MDHEN and CDR2 as SYDVKM. The CDR3 DNA reads as TGTGCCAGCATCCGCGGGAGCACAGATACGCAGTATTTT. Its translation: CASIRGSTDTQYF.

This chain uses TRBV5-1 with TRBJ2-1, with 9 bases lining up with TRBD1. Germline CDR1 and CDR2: SGHRS and YFSETQ. V dropped 4 bases and J dropped 6; count of bases not matched to a gene: 11. There are 16 residues in the CDR3. CDR3 sequence: CASSVGWDRVSNEQFF. The CDR3 nucleotides are TGCGCCAGCAGCGTAGGGTGGGACAGGGTCTCCAATGAGCAGTTCTTC.

The CDR3 loop is CASSEWGTSGGEVYF. The CDR3 region has the DNA TGTGCCAGCAGTGAATGGGGGACTAGCGGGGGAGAAGTTTACTTC. This chain joins TRBV2 and TRBJ2-5; TRBD2 agrees at 14 bases. CDR1 and CDR2 (germline): SNHLY, FYNNEI. This CDR3 spans 15 amino acids. With 2 bases clipped from V and 14 bases from J, the junction kept 10 bases outside the gene matches.

The chain carries TRBV5-8 and TRBJ1-5, with TRBD1 matching 8 bases. CDR3 length: 13 amino acids. The germline V gene encodes CDR1 SGHTS and CDR2 YDEGEE. The junction had 5 bases not matched to a gene; V was cut back by 5 bases and J by 7 bases. CDR3 region: CASRSTGAQPQHF. DNA of the CDR3: TGTGCCAGCAGATCGACAGGGGCCCAGCCCCAGCATTTT.

The chain links TRBV27 to TRBJ2-7; 10 positions match TRBD2. The CDR3 consists of 15 residues. The trim removed 3 bases at V and 2 bases at J, leaving 4 bases unmatched. The germline gives CDR1 MNHEY, CDR2 SMNVEV (reference sequence). The CDR3 sequence: CASSFFSGRTYEQYF. CDR3 in DNA: TGTGCCAGCAGTTTCTTTAGCGGGAGGACCTACGAGCAGTACTTC.

The V gene is TRBV2, the J gene TRBJ2-7, with D unclear. CDR1 and CDR2 from the germline V gene are SNHLY and FYNNEI. CDR3 length: 13 amino acids. Trimming removed 3 bases from V and 0 bases from J, with 6 bases in between. The CDR3 bases are TGTGCCAGCAGTGAGCACAGCTCCTACGAGCAGTACTTC. It specifies CASSEHSSYEQYF.

The J gene is TRBJ2-1, the V gene TRBV6-6; TRBD2 matches at 7 bases. V dropped 5 bases and J dropped 7; count of bases not matched to a gene: 17. CDR1 is MNHNY and CDR2 is SVGAGI in the germline V gene (reference sequence). The CDR3 has 17 residues. The CDR3 sequence is CASSPFLVGGRTNEQFF. In DNA form, the CDR3 reads TGTGCCAGCAGTCCGTTTTTAGTCGGGGGGAGGACAAATGAGCAGTTCTTC.

V and J are TRBV5-1 and TRBJ2-5; 9 bases are shared with TRBD2. The length of the CDR3 is 16 residues. The V gene's germline CDR1 is SGHRS and CDR2 YFSETQ. Germline trimming cut 3 bases from V and 6 bases from J; bases unmatched to any gene: 12. Here the CDR3 DNA reads TGCGCCAGCAGCTCCCGCCCTACCGGGACTAGCAAGACCCAGTACTTC. Amino acids: CASSSRPTGTSKTQYF. Using reference TRBV5-1 and TRBJ2-5 for the parts outside the CDR3, the full variable domain is KAGVTQTPRYLIKTRGQQVTLSCSPISGHRSVSWYQQTPGQGLQFLFEYFSETQRNKGNFPGRFSGRQFSNSRSEMNVSTLELGDSALYLCASSSRPTGTSKTQYFGPGTRLLVL.

The chain recombines TRBV2 with TRBJ2-5; 7 bases are shared with TRBD2. The CDR3 has 15 residues. V lost 2 bases and J lost 2; bases outside the gene matches: 5. Germline V gene data show CDR1 as SNHLY and CDR2 as FYNNEI. In DNA form, the CDR3 reads TGTGCCAGCAGTGAAAGGCCTAGCGGACAAGAGACCCAGTACTTC. It is translated as CASSERPSGQETQYF.

The rearrangement uses TRBV10-3 and TRBJ2-5; maybe TRBD1 (5 bases). V gave up 2 bases and J gave up 2 bases, with 12 bases separating them. Germline loops: CDR1 ENHRY, CDR2 SYGVKD. The CDR3 spans 15 residues. The CDR3 spells CAISEMTVLQETQYF. In DNA form, the CDR3 reads TGTGCCATCAGTGAGATGACAGTGCTGCAAGAGACCCAGTACTTC.

The rearrangement uses TRBV6-1 and TRBJ1-6; no clear D. The V end lost 1 base, the J end lost 0 bases, and 7 bases lay between the germline ends. CDR1 and CDR2 (germline): MNHNS, SASEGT. CDR3 length equals 16 residues. The CDR3 is CASSEVTNSYNSPLHF. CDR3 coding DNA: TGTGCCAGCAGTGAAGTAACAAACTCCTATAATTCACCCCTCCACTTT.

The V gene is TRBV27, the J gene TRBJ1-1, with D hard to call. The V gene lost 8 bases and the J gene lost 4 bases, with 17 bases spanning the gap. Germline values: CDR1 MNHEY, CDR2 SMNVEV (reference sequence). The CDR3 has 14 amino acids. This CDR3 is CASSLGGSSTEAFF. The CDR3 DNA sequence: TGTGCCAGCTCCCTGGGAGGCTCTTCCACTGAAGCTTTCTTT.

The chain is built from TRBV9 and TRBJ1-1; TRBD1 is a possible D gene (5 bases). CDR1 and CDR2 (germline): SGDLS, YYNGEE. The CDR3 runs to 14 residues. V lost 6 bases, J lost 4 bases, and 16 bases lay in between. Here the CDR3 DNA reads TGTGCCAGCACCAAAGTCGGGGGGAGCACTGAAGCTTTCTTT. It translates to CASTKVGGSTEAFF.

This chain uses TRBV6-2 or TRBV6-3 with TRBJ2-3, with 7 bases aligning to TRBD2. The germline V gene encodes CDR1 MNHEY and CDR2 SVGEGT. The V segment lost 4 bases and the J segment 0 bases; nucleotides outside the gene matches: 13. The CDR3 spans 18 residues. Written as DNA, the CDR3 is TGTGCCAGCAGTTTTGAGACTAGCTTTAAGCCAAGCACAGATACGCAGTATTTT. The encoded protein is CASSFETSFKPSTDTQYF.

The V and J genes are TRBV29-1 and TRBJ1-1; unclear D gene. Per the germline V gene, CDR1 is SQVTM and CDR2 is ANQGSEA. V shed 2 bases and J shed 4 bases, with 11 bases lying between them. This CDR3 is 13 amino acids long. The CDR3 spells CSVERRAATEAFF. The CDR3 coding sequence is TGCAGCGTTGAACGGCGGGCGGCCACTGAAGCTTTCTTT.

This CDR3 is CASSAGQWGGETQYF. CDR3 sequence (DNA): TGCGCCAGCAGCGCGGGACAGTGGGGTGGGGAGACCCAGTACTTC. J is TRBJ2-5 and V is TRBV5-1; maybe TRBD1 (7 bases). The CDR3 contains 15 residues. CDR1 is SGHRS and CDR2 is YFSETQ in the germline V gene. Trimming removed 4 bases from V and 5 bases from J, with 18 bases in between.

This chain uses TRBV3-1 (or the pseudogene TRBV3-2) with TRBJ1-2, with D unresolved. Looked up from germline, CDR1 is LGHDT and CDR2 is YNNKEL (reference sequence). CDR3 length: 15 amino acids. Deletions cut 0 bases from V and 0 bases from J, with 8 bases between. CDR3 coding DNA: TGTGCCAGCAGCCAAGAACCAGACACTAACTATGGCTACACCTTC. It is translated as CASSQEPDTNYGYTF.

V usage is TRBV6-6 and J usage is TRBJ2-2; tentatively, D is TRBD1 (6 bases). Germline V lookup: CDR1 MNHNY, CDR2 SVGAGI (reference sequence). The CDR3 is 15 amino acids. V was cut by 0 bases and J by 2 bases, with 7 bases left in between. CDR3 coding DNA: TGTGCCAGCAGTTACTCGGGACACAACACCGGGGAGCTGTTTTTT. This sequence encodes CASSYSGHNTGELFF.

CDR3 sequence: CASSFAGLYISYEQYF. CDR3 in DNA: TGTGCCAGCAGCTTTGCCGGGTTATACATTTCCTACGAGCAGTACTTC. The chain uses TRBV7-8 and TRBJ2-7; D gene uncertain. Germline CDR1 reads SGHVS; CDR2 reads FQNEAQ. Trimming cost V 3 bases and J 1 base, with 16 bases left between them. The CDR3 has 16 residues. Drawing the rest from reference TRBV7-8 and TRBJ2-7, the complete variable domain is GAGVSQSPRYKVAKRGQDVALRCDPISGHVSLFWYQQALGQGPEFLTYFQNEAQLDKSGLPSDRFFAERPEGSVSTLKIQRTQQEDSAVYLCASSFAGLYISYEQYFGPGTRLTVT.

This clone was counted once. This chain uses TRBV3-1 (or the pseudogene TRBV3-2) with TRBJ2-3, with 7 positions matching TRBD1. Germline V gene data show CDR1 as LGHDT and CDR2 as YNNKEL (reference sequence). V was clipped by 7 bases and J by 1 base; unmatched bases: 11. This CDR3 comprises 16 residues. The CDR3 coding sequence is TGTGCCAGCATCGCAGACGGGACAGATTGCACAGATACGCAGTATTTT. Its translation is CASIADGTDCTDTQYF.

The V and J genes are TRBV9 and TRBJ2-5, with 8 positions matching TRBD1. CDR1 and CDR2 from the germline V gene are SGDLS and YYNGEE. The CDR3 consists of 15 residues. V shed 0 bases, J shed 2 bases, and the junction held 3 bases outside the gene matches. As DNA, the CDR3 is TGTGCCAGCAGCGTAGGAGGGACAGGTCAAGAGACCCAGTACTTC. Its translation: CASSVGGTGQETQYF.

The rearrangement joins TRBV11-3 to TRBJ2-4; TRBD1 is a possible D gene (6 bases). CDR3 length: 15 residues. Trimming removed 0 bases from V and 0 bases from J, with 6 bases in between. Germline CDR1 SGHNT, CDR2 YENEEA. Written as DNA, the CDR3 is TGTGCCAGCAGCTTAGAAGGGGGAGCCAAAAACATTCAGTACTTC. The encoded protein is CASSLEGGAKNIQYF.

The chain combines TRBV19 with TRBJ1-5; D perhaps matches TRBD1 (6 bases). This CDR3 has 15 amino acids. Trimming pared 4 bases from V and 5 bases from J, leaving 15 bases between. CDR1 is LNHDA and CDR2 is SQIVND in the germline V gene (reference sequence). DNA of the CDR3: TGTGCCAGTAGTAGAGCAGGGGAGGGAGATCAGCCCCAGCATTTT. Protein sequence: CASSRAGEGDQPQHF.